The next 20 T cell receptor beta chains were all read from a single sample in a study of blood T cell repertoires in COVID-19 (dated by TCRdb to 2019 to 2021). The method was the immunoSEQ multiplex PCR assay. Not all clones reach the TCRdb copy of this immuneACCESS table, which keeps in-frame sequences only. Checked studies attribute under half of the gap to unresolved V genes and leave the rest unexplained. This sample comprises nearly 50,000 clones, approximately 90% of them detected only once. Less than 6.5% of the sample comes from the top ten. Sequencing input: peripheral blood. The receptor source for this set is a man between 35 and 55 years old with active COVID-19.

The V and J genes are TRBV2 and TRBJ2-3; 9 bases are shared with TRBD2. The germline V gene has CDR1 SNHLY and CDR2 FYNNEI. V was pared by 0 bases and J by 5 bases, with 9 bases of the junction left unmatched. The CDR3 is 17 residues long. The DNA for the CDR3 is TGTGCCAGCAGTGAAGCGCCGATAGCGGGAGTTATAGATACGCAGTATTTT. Protein product: CASSEAPIAGVIDTQYF. Variable domain in full (rest from reference TRBV2 and TRBJ2-3): EPEVTQTPSHQVTQMGQEVILRCVPISNHLYFYWYRQILGQKVEFLVSFYNNEISEKSEIFDDQFSVERPDGSNFTLKIRSTKLEDSAMYFCASSEAPIAGVIDTQYFGPGTRLTVL.

This clone was seen only once. The chain employs TRBV27 and TRBJ1-5; D is unresolved. Trimming shortened V by 2 bases and J by 2 bases, and 10 bases separated the two germline ends. The CDR3 is 15 amino acids. The germline V gene has CDR1 MNHEY and CDR2 SMNVEV (reference sequence). The CDR3 protein is CASSLDVQGNQPQHF. CDR3 nucleotide sequence: TGTGCCAGCAGTTTAGACGTGCAGGGCAATCAGCCCCAGCATTTT.

The V gene is TRBV6-1, the J gene TRBJ2-5, with unresolved D. The CDR3 loop spans 13 amino acids. V shed 1 base and J shed 3 bases, with 6 bases lying between them. Per the germline V gene, CDR1 is MNHNS and CDR2 is SASEGT. CDR3 in amino acids: CASSEDNEETQYF. CDR3 nucleotide sequence: TGTGCCAGCAGTGAAGACAATGAAGAGACCCAGTACTTC.

The V gene is TRBV2, the J gene TRBJ2-7, with TRBD2 matching over 11 bases. Germline-derived CDR1 and CDR2 are SNHLY and FYNNEI. CDR3 length: 15 amino acids. The V segment lost 6 bases and the J segment 1 base; nucleotides outside the gene matches: 5. Here the CDR3 DNA reads TGTGCCAGCAGGTTCGGGACTAGCGGATCCTACGAGCAGTACTTC. Encoded protein: CASRFGTSGSYEQYF.

A remark on this clone: Germline and junction disagree at one end, which may indicate a read error. The chain links TRBV5-1 to TRBJ2-1; 7 bases fit TRBD2. From germline, CDR1 is SGHRS and CDR2 YFSETQ. The CDR3 is 11 amino acids. The CDR3 is CASSSSGERFF. CDR3 in DNA: TGCGCCAGCAGCTCTAGCGGCGAGCGGTTCTTC.

The chain carries TRBV25-1 and TRBJ1-1; no reliable D call. V dropped 4 bases and J dropped 5 bases, with 14 bases sitting between them. The V gene's germline CDR1 is MGHDK and CDR2 SYGVNS. The CDR3 sequence is 14 residues long. This CDR3 is CASSVLAANTEAFF. The DNA of the CDR3 is TGTGCCAGCAGTGTCTTAGCGGCTAATACTGAAGCTTTCTTT.

This clone was seen more than once but under ten times. The chain links TRBV6-4 to TRBJ2-1; 9 nucleotides align to TRBD1. The CDR3 consists of 15 residues. The trim removed 3 bases at V and 8 bases at J, leaving 8 bases unmatched. Germline V CDR1 and CDR2: MRHNA, SNTAGT. Here the CDR3 DNA reads TGTGCCAGCAGTGAGAAAGGACAGGGGTCGGATGAGCAGTTCTTC. It yields the protein CASSEKGQGSDEQFF.

The V call is TRBV7-8, the J call TRBJ2-2; TRBD2 aligns across 7 bases. The junction had 5 bases not matched to a gene; V was cut back by 0 bases and J by 7 bases. The CDR3 sequence is 15 residues long. The V gene's germline CDR1 is SGHVS and CDR2 FQNEAQ. This chain's CDR3 is CASSLAGGTIGELFF. CDR3 coding DNA: TGTGCCAGCAGCTTAGCGGGAGGGACCATCGGGGAGCTGTTTTTT.

CDR3 residues: CASSEVSGDTGELFF. CDR3 in DNA: TGTGCCAGCAGTGAAGTGTCAGGGGACACCGGGGAGCTGTTTTTT. V is TRBV2 and J is TRBJ2-2, with D maybe TRBD1 (6 bases). Germline loops: CDR1 SNHLY, CDR2 FYNNEI. The V gene lost 1 base and the J gene lost 3 bases, with 9 bases spanning the gap. This CDR3 is 15 amino acids long. Combining the CDR3 with reference TRBV2 and TRBJ2-2 gives the whole variable domain EPEVTQTPSHQVTQMGQEVILRCVPISNHLYFYWYRQILGQKVEFLVSFYNNEISEKSEIFDDQFSVERPDGSNFTLKIRSTKLEDSAMYFCASSEVSGDTGELFFGEGSRLTVL.

The chain carries TRBV5-1 and TRBJ2-1, with TRBD2 as a possible D gene (6 bases). Trimming removed 2 bases from V and 2 bases from J, with 14 bases in between. CDR1 and CDR2 from the germline V gene are SGHRS and YFSETQ. This CDR3 has 16 residues. The CDR3 loop is CASSFVSSATYNEQFF. In DNA form, the CDR3 reads TGCGCCAGCAGCTTTGTCTCTAGCGCCACCTACAATGAGCAGTTCTTC.

The V gene is TRBV4-2, the J gene TRBJ2-5; unclear D gene. The V and J ends lost 2 bases and 5 bases respectively, with 15 bases between them. From germline, CDR1 is LGHNA and CDR2 YNFKEQ. The CDR3 length is 15 residues. CDR3 sequence (DNA): TGTGCCAGCAGCCAAACCAGCTCCTCGCGGGAGACCCAGTACTTC. It translates to CASSQTSSSRETQYF.

This clone was detected only once. The J gene is TRBJ1-5, the V gene TRBV18, with TRBD1 matching over 7 bases. Germline V gene sequence: CDR1 KGHSH, CDR2 LQKENI. The ends lost 4 bases at V and 6 bases at J; junction bases unmatched: 3. This CDR3 region has 13 residues. This CDR3 is CASSLDRVQPQHF. CDR3 nucleotides: TGTGCCAGCTCACTAGACAGGGTTCAGCCCCAGCATTTT.

By share, this clone ranks as medium-sized (0.01 to 0.1%). V is TRBV7-3 and J is TRBJ2-1; D gene unclear. Germline assignment: CDR1 SGHTA and CDR2 FQGTGA. V lost 0 bases and J lost 4, with 10 bases in between. The CDR3 loop spans 15 amino acids. DNA of the CDR3: TGTGCCAGCAGCTTAACGCAGGCGAGATACAATGAGCAGTTCTTC. Amino acid sequence: CASSLTQARYNEQFF.

V gene TRBV19 combines with J gene TRBJ2-3; D may be TRBD1 (6 bases). V dropped 5 bases and J dropped 6 bases, with 15 bases sitting between them. From germline, CDR1 is LNHDA and CDR2 SQIVND (reference sequence). The CDR3 spans 14 residues. The DNA for the CDR3 is TGTGCCAGTAGTTACAGCCCAGGGGACGATACGCAGTATTTT. It encodes CASSYSPGDDTQYF.

V is TRBV6-5 and J is TRBJ2-5; 8 nucleotides agree with TRBD1. The J segment lost 4 bases and the V segment lost 6 bases, leaving 7 bases of the junction unmatched. There are 14 residues in the CDR3. The V gene's germline CDR1 is MNHEY and CDR2 SVGAGI. CDR3 sequence: CASRTQGAPETQYF. Written as DNA, the CDR3 is TGTGCCAGCAGAACTCAGGGGGCTCCAGAGACCCAGTACTTC.

The J gene is TRBJ2-2, the V gene TRBV19; TRBD2 matches at 16 bases. J gave up 6 bases and V 7 bases, and 11 bases lay outside the gene matches. CDR3 size: 18 residues. In germline, CDR1 is LNHDA, CDR2 SQIVND (reference sequence). The CDR3 sequence is CASTHKGLAGGEAGELFF. As DNA, the CDR3 is TGTGCCAGTACCCACAAGGGACTAGCGGGAGGGGAAGCCGGGGAGCTGTTTTTT.

This chain joins TRBV30 and TRBJ2-7, with D possibly matching TRBD1 (6 bases). The germline gives CDR1 GTSNPN, CDR2 SVGIG (reference sequence). With 4 bases removed from V and 6 bases from J, the gap between germline ends came to 13 bases. The CDR3 spans 12 residues. The CDR3 is CAWTPQGGEQYF. DNA of the CDR3: TGTGCCTGGACCCCACAAGGGGGCGAGCAGTACTTC.

The J gene is TRBJ2-7, the V gene TRBV5-1; 9 bases line up with TRBD1. Trimming cost V 9 bases and J 5 bases; bases outside gene matches: 18. The CDR3 contains 16 residues. Germline CDR1 and CDR2: SGHRS and YFSETQ. CDR3 sequence (DNA): TGCGCCACCACCTTAAACCCCGGGACAGGGCTAAACGAGCAGTACTTC. As protein: CATTLNPGTGLNEQYF.

The chain is built from TRBV6-1 and TRBJ2-2, with D maybe TRBD1 (5 bases). The germline V gene has CDR1 MNHNS and CDR2 SASEGT. V was cut by 2 bases and J by 5 bases, with 12 bases left in between. CDR3 length: 15 amino acids. The CDR3 spells CASSEYSKGTGELFF. CDR3 nucleotides: TGTGCCAGCAGTGAATATTCGAAGGGGACCGGGGAGCTGTTTTTT.

V usage is TRBV10-3 and J usage is TRBJ2-3; the match to TRBD2 covers 8 bases. Germline trimming cut 4 bases from V and 0 bases from J; bases unmatched to any gene: 6. The CDR3 runs 16 residues. Looked up from germline, CDR1 is ENHRY and CDR2 is SYGVKD. The CDR3 is CAISGATSESTDTQYF. CDR3 nucleotide sequence: TGTGCCATCAGTGGGGCGACTAGCGAGAGCACAGATACGCAGTATTTT.